These 17 T cell receptor beta chains originate from one sample sequenced in a study of CXCR3-negative and CXCR3-positive naive CD8 T cells (dated by TCRdb to between 2017 and 2020). Overall results and qualifications from the work: Compared with CXCR3-negative naive cells, CXCR3-positive naive cells had TRB CDR3s with higher hydrophobicity (lower Kidera factor 4), lower energy, and higher strength and volume indices.

These TCRs' antigens remain unknown. This sample was sequenced with a NextSeq 550. The Human TCR Profiling Kit (MiLaboratory) was used to prepare UMI-labeled 5' RACE TRB cDNA libraries. Through TCRdb reprocessing, the reads give one entry per CDR3 protein sequence; DNA is omitted. The table for this sample shows tens of thousands of distinct CDR3 sequences. The ten largest make up 0.53% of the sample. Sequenced: naive CXCR3+ CD8+ T cells from blood. Explained via the paper, the cell subset or site label denotes: CD45RO-CCR7+CD27+CD95- naive CD8+ T cells expressing CXCR3 (TNR3+). The source is a human donor in good health. Some clones in this sample may be carry-over from other donors' samples.

This chain joins TRBV6-6 and TRBJ1-5. Germline CDR1 and CDR2: MNHNY and SVGAGI (reference sequence). The CDR3 has 13 residues. The CDR3 loop is CASSFSNYQLQHF.

The chain has TRBV13 and TRBJ1-1. Germline assignment: CDR1 PRHDT and CDR2 FYEKMQ (reference sequence). The CDR3 totals 11 residues. The CDR3 is CASRLGGEAFF.

This chain uses TRBV10-3 with TRBJ1-1; TCRdb designates TRBD1, a call that cannot be tested without DNA. The CDR3 loop spans 17 amino acids. Germline CDR1 is ENHRY and CDR2 is SYGVKD. The CDR3 region is CAIRETGANEMNTEAFF.

The chain carries TRBV3-1 and TRBJ2-1. CDR3 length equals 15 residues. Germline V gene sequence: CDR1 LGHDT, CDR2 YNNKEL (reference sequence). CDR3 loop: CASSQDLGIYNEQFF.

The V call is TRBV27, the J call TRBJ1-1. Germline-derived CDR1 and CDR2 are MNHEY and SMNVEV (reference sequence). This CDR3 is built from 13 residues. CDR3 sequence reads: CASSLIGSTEAFF.

This CDR3 reads CASSATGTGVGGYTF. This sequence joins TRBV9 and TRBJ1-2; TCRdb proposes TRBD1, but this gene call is untestable without DNA. CDR1 is SGDLS and CDR2 is YYNGEE in the germline V gene. The CDR3 has 15 amino acids. The whole variable domain, remainder taken from reference TRBV9 and TRBJ1-2, is DSGVTQTPKHLITATGQRVTLRCSPRSGDLSVYWYQQSLDQGLQFLIQYYNGEERAKGNILERFSAQQFPDLHSELNLSSLELGDSALYFCASSATGTGVGGYTFGSGTRLTVV.

This chain connects TRBV6-1 to TRBJ2-7. The CDR3 runs to 14 residues. Germline CDR1 and CDR2: MNHNS and SASEGT. CDR3 residues: CASSAAGEANEQYF.

The rearrangement joins TRBV3-1 to TRBJ2-7. The CDR3 runs 14 residues. The germline V gene encodes CDR1 LGHDT and CDR2 YNNKEL (reference sequence). The CDR3 here is CASSQVGHLAEQYF.

V is TRBV28 and J is TRBJ1-1; TCRdb's D call, TRBD1, is unchecked because there is no DNA. CDR3 length: 16 residues. Per the germline V gene, CDR1 is MDHEN and CDR2 is SYDVKM. Here the CDR3 reads CASSLTRTAMNTEAFF. Variable domain in full (rest from reference TRBV28 and TRBJ1-1): DVKVTQSSRYLVKRTGEKVFLECVQDMDHENMFWYRQDPGLGLRLIYFSYDVKMKEKGDIPEGYSVSREKKERFSLILESASTNQTSMYLCASSLTRTAMNTEAFFGQGTRLTVV.

This chain uses TRBV28 with TRBJ1-4. Germline CDR1 reads MDHEN; CDR2 reads SYDVKM. The CDR3 consists of 14 residues. CDR3 protein: CASSLLRLGEKLFF.

The chain recombines TRBV7-2 with TRBJ1-1. The CDR3 has 14 amino acids. Germline CDR1 SGHTA, CDR2 FQGNSA. CDR3 loop: CATSLLSATTEAFF.

The V and J genes are TRBV12-3 or TRBV12-4 and TRBJ2-2. CDR3 length: 13 residues. The CDR3 spells CSSPRTNTGELFF.

The chain links TRBV7-2 to TRBJ2-3. This CDR3 region has 14 residues. Germline lookup yields CDR1 SGHTA and CDR2 FQGNSA. This CDR3 reads CASSKADTSATQYF.

The chain links TRBV3-1 to TRBJ2-3. CDR1 is LGHDT, CDR2 YNNKEL, per germline (reference sequence). This CDR3 is built from 15 residues. CDR3 residues: CASSRTGFPTDTQYF.

V is TRBV20-1 and J is TRBJ1-2; TCRdb gives TRBD1 as the D gene, but with no DNA this cannot be confirmed. The CDR3 is 17 residues long. CDR1 and CDR2 (germline): DFQATT, SNEGSKA (reference sequence). The chain's CDR3 is CSASRTDPHETNYGYTF.

This sequence joins TRBV4-3 and TRBJ1-5; TCRdb names TRBD1, which stays unverified in the absence of DNA. CDR3 length equals 17 residues. CDR1 LGHNA and CDR2 YSLEER come from the germline V gene. The CDR3 protein is CASSQSFRGGGNQPQHF.

The chain couples TRBV5-1 to TRBJ2-3; there is no DNA to check the TCRdb D call of TRBD1. Looked up from germline, CDR1 is SGHRS and CDR2 is YFSETQ. The CDR3 loop spans 16 amino acids. The CDR3 sequence: CASSPDPAPGTDTQYF.